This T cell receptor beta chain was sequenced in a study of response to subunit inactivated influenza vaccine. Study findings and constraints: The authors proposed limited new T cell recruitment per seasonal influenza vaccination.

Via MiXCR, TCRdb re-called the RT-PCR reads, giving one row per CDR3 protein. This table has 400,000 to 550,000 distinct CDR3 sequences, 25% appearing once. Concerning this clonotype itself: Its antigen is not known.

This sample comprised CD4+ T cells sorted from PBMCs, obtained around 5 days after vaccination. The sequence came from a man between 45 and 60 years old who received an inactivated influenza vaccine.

DNA of the CDR3: TGTGCCAGCAGTGCGGGACAGGGGAACAATGAGCAGTTCTTC. Its protein is CASSAGQGNNEQFF. The V call is TRBV12-3 or TRBV12-4, the J call TRBJ2-1; 10 bases fit TRBD1. The V segment lost 5 bases and the J segment 5 bases; nucleotides outside the gene matches: 3. The CDR3 is 14 residues long.